These T cell receptor beta chains were read from a single sample in a study of blood T cell repertoires in COVID-19. Method: immunoSEQ multiplex PCR; TCRdb's copy keeps in-frame clones and lacks some. Among some 530,000 clones listed, around 85% were seen once. What was sequenced was peripheral blood. These receptor sequences come from a human donor in a cohort sampled during active COVID-19. The CDR3 runs from the conserved cysteine through the conserved F or W. Fields, in order: clone size, V gene, J gene, CDR3 length, D gene, CDR3 protein, CDR3 DNA. The D gene is left open where the match is weak. Expanded clones get a size class; other rows say once, few or many, or leave the size out.

-	TRBV29-1	TRBJ1-2	13	-	CSVVRAAAYGYTF	TGCAGCGTTGTGAGGGCGGCTGCTTATGGCTACACCTTC
-	TRBV2	TRBJ2-4	13	TRBD2	CASRGGGKNIQYF	TGTGCCAGCAGAGGCGGGGGCAAAAACATTCAGTACTTC
-	TRBV5-6	TRBJ1-2	10	TRBD1	CASNQGVHTF	TGTGCCAGCAACCAGGGGGTCCACACCTTC
few	TRBV28	TRBJ1-5	12	-	CASSFPSVPQHF	TGTGCCAGCAGCTTCCCCTCTGTGCCCCAGCATTTT
-	TRBV25-1	TRBJ2-7	13	TRBD1	CASRRDSSYEQYF	TGTGCCAGCAGGAGGGACAGCTCCTACGAGCAGTACTTC
-	TRBV6-5	TRBJ2-3	16	TRBD2	CASSSREGRPRDTQYF	TGTGCCAGCAGTTCCAGGGAGGGGCGCCCCAGGGATACGCAGTATTTT
-	TRBV27	TRBJ1-1	15	TRBD1	CASSGGTGRNTEAFF	TGTGCCAGCAGTGGGGGGACAGGGAGGAACACTGAAGCTTTCTTT
-	TRBV4-2	TRBJ1-4	17	TRBD1	CASSRSPPGDRGSKLFF	TGTGCCAGCAGCCGCTCCCCCCCCGGGGACAGGGGATCAAAACTGTTTTTT
-	TRBV18	TRBJ1-6	18	-	CASSHLGQPSSYNSPLHF	TGTGCCAGCTCCCACCTAGGCCAGCCCAGCTCCTATAATTCACCCCTCCACTTT
-	TRBV2	TRBJ2-1	14	-	CASTRESSYNEQFF	TGTGCCAGCACTCGGGAGAGCTCCTACAATGAGCAGTTCTTC
-	TRBV7-2	TRBJ2-7	14	TRBD2	CASSGLAGGYEQYF	TGTGCCAGCAGCGGGCTAGCGGGAGGGTACGAGCAGTACTTC
-	TRBV5-5	TRBJ2-3	16	TRBD2	CASSRGTSGPTDTQYF	TGTGCCAGCAGCCGGGGGACTAGCGGTCCCACAGATACGCAGTATTTT
once	TRBV5-1	TRBJ2-7	16	TRBD1	CASSSYRQGRSYEQYF	TGCGCCAGCAGCTCATACAGACAGGGTCGTTCCTACGAGCAGTACTTC
-	TRBV19	TRBJ1-2	14	TRBD1	CASSIRGQIYGYTF	TGTGCCAGTAGTATAAGGGGACAGATCTATGGCTACACCTTC
-	TRBV9	TRBJ2-5	11	-	CASSTEETQYF	TGTGCCAGCAGCACGGAAGAGACCCAGTACTTC
-	TRBV19	TRBJ1-2	14	-	CASSIGQFNYGYTF	TGTGCCAGTAGTATAGGACAGTTTAACTATGGCTACACCTTC
-	TRBV19	TRBJ2-5	17	TRBD2	CASSISLSWGGRETQYF	TGTGCCAGTAGTATATCCCTTTCGTGGGGGGGGAGAGAGACCCAGTACTTC
-	TRBV12-3/TRBV12-4	TRBJ1-1	13	-	CASSLAERTEAFF	TGTGCCAGCAGTTTAGCCGAGCGCACTGAAGCTTTCTTT
-	TRBV7-8	TRBJ2-2	16	TRBD2	CASSKEAGWIPGELFF	TGTGCCAGCAGCAAAGAAGCGGGATGGATCCCCGGGGAGCTGTTTTTT
-	TRBV10-3	TRBJ2-7	15	TRBD2	CAIRRAGGTSYEQYF	TGTGCCATCAGACGGGCGGGAGGGACCTCCTACGAGCAGTACTTC
-	TRBV5-6	TRBJ2-7	13	-	CASSPRGLDEQYF	TGTGCCAGCAGCCCGCGGGGTCTGGACGAGCAGTACTTC
once	TRBV14	TRBJ2-2	17	-	CASSQDHVLAHTGELFF	TGTGCCAGCAGCCAAGATCACGTACTAGCCCACACCGGGGAGCTGTTTTTT
-	TRBV6-5	TRBJ2-7	15	-	CASSSPPDRGRSQYF	TGTGCCAGCAGTTCGCCTCCGGACAGAGGAAGGTCGCAGTACTTC
-	TRBV27	TRBJ2-7	16	TRBD2	CASTKRGGSTAYEQYF	TGTGCCAGCACCAAACGGGGCGGGAGTACTGCCTACGAGCAGTACTTC
-	TRBV30	TRBJ2-1	15	-	CAWVGQSSSYNEQFF	TGTGCCTGGGTCGGACAGAGCAGCTCCTACAATGAGCAGTTCTTC
-	TRBV6-4	TRBJ2-1	16	-	CASSDWGGNSYNEQFF	TGTGCCAGCAGTGACTGGGGAGGAAACTCCTACAATGAGCAGTTCTTC
-	TRBV4-2	TRBJ1-4	16	-	CASSQEDTDLNEKLFF	TGTGCCAGCAGCCAAGAGGATACAGATCTTAATGAAAAACTGTTTTTT
-	TRBV27	TRBJ1-1	13	TRBD1	CASIGQGNTEAFF	TGTGCCAGTATTGGACAGGGTAACACTGAAGCTTTCTTT
-	TRBV7-2	TRBJ1-1	15	TRBD1	CASSYRQGRNTEAFF	TGTGCCAGCAGCTATCGACAGGGGAGGAACACTGAAGCTTTCTTT
-	TRBV24-1	TRBJ2-3	13	-	CATSESVTDTQYF	TGTGCCACCAGTGAGTCAGTCACAGATACGCAGTATTTT
-	TRBV10-3	TRBJ1-2	13	TRBD1	CAINMDRGYGYTF	TGTGCCATCAATATGGACAGGGGCTATGGCTACACCTTC
once	TRBV28	TRBJ1-2	15	-	CASSLTGGANYGYTF	TGTGCCAGCAGTTTAACGGGGGGCGCAAACTATGGCTACACCTTC
once	TRBV30	TRBJ1-4	16	-	CAWSVGRMATNEKLFF	TGTGCCTGGAGTGTGGGCAGGATGGCAACTAATGAAAAACTGTTTTTT
-	TRBV2	TRBJ2-1	12	-	CASTEENNEQFF	TGTGCCAGCACAGAGGAGAACAATGAGCAGTTCTTC
once	TRBV7-9	TRBJ1-2	12	-	CASSSGGYGYTF	TGTGCCAGCAGCTCCGGGGGCTATGGCTACACCTTC
few	TRBV4-3	TRBJ1-2	15	TRBD1	CASSQVGQEAYGYTF	TGCGCCAGCAGCCAAGTGGGACAGGAGGCCTATGGCTACACCTTC
-	TRBV4-1	TRBJ1-1	17	-	CASSLAGGEGLNTEAFF	TGCGCCAGCAGCCTAGCGGGGGGCGAGGGTCTAAACACTGAAGCTTTCTTT
-	TRBV3-1/TRBV3-2	TRBJ1-1	15	-	CASSLRGKMNTEAFF	TGTGCCAGCAGCCTCCGGGGTAAGATGAACACTGAAGCTTTCTTT
-	TRBV6-5	TRBJ2-7	14	-	CASRSGTPVYEQYF	TGTGCCAGCAGGTCCGGGACACCTGTGTACGAGCAGTACTTC
-	TRBV21-1	TRBJ1-5	17	-	CASSKVDNRCDNQPQHF	TGTGCCAGCAGCAAAGTAGATAACAGGTGTGACAATCAGCCCCAGCATTTT
-	TRBV7-9	TRBJ2-7	15	TRBD2	CASSSPTSGDNEQYF	TGTGCCAGCAGCTCCCCGACTAGCGGGGACAACGAGCAGTACTTC